This TCR beta chain appears in the sequencing data of a study of vaccination and CD4 T cells after COVID-19. CDR3 length: 15 amino acids. From germline, CDR1 is SGHRS and CDR2 YFSETQ. Trimming removed 0 bases from V and 1 base from J, with 9 bases in between. TCRdb called the PCR reads again in MiXCR, with one record for every CDR3 protein. In the table there are around 20,000 distinct CDR3 sequences, about 57% of which are singletons. In this cohort, PCR tests turned positive between March and December 2020, predating US Alpha, Beta and Delta variants. The material was CD4+ T cells from blood, obtained before SARS-CoV-2 vaccination. V gene TRBV5-1 combines with J gene TRBJ2-3, with a tentative D call TRBD2 (5 bases). This clonotype was obtained from a human donor who had recovered from COVID-19. The CDR3 sequence is CASSLAQAGTDTQYF. CDR3 nucleotides: TGCGCCAGCAGCTTGGCCCAAGCGGGCACAGATACGCAGTATTTT.